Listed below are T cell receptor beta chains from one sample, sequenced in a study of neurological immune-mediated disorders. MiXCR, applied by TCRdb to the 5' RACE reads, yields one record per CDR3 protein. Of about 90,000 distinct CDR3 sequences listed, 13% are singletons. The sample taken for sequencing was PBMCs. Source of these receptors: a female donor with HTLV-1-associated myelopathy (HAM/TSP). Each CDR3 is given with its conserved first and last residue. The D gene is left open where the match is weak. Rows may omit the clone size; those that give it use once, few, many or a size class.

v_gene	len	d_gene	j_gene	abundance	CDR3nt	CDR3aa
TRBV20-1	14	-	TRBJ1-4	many	TGCAGTGCTAGAGCTCCCCCGGCCCATGAAAAACTGTTTTTT	CSARAPPAHEKLFF
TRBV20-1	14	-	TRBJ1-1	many	TGCAGTGCAACGGCCCTCAGGTTGAGGACTGAAGCTTTCTTT	CSATALRLRTEAFF
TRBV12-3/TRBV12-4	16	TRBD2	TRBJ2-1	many	TGTGCCAGCAGTTTCGGGAGACTAGCGGTTCTCGGTGAGCAGTTCTTC	CASSFGRLAVLGEQFF
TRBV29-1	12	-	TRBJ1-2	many	TGCAGCGTTAGGTCACAGAACTATGGCTACACCTTC	CSVRSQNYGYTF
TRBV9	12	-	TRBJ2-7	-	TGTGCCAGCAGCGCCACGGGAGACGAGCAGTACTTC	CASSATGDEQYF
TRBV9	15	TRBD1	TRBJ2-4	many	TGTGCCAGCAGCGTGGGGACAGGGGCCAAAAACATTCAGTACTTC	CASSVGTGAKNIQYF
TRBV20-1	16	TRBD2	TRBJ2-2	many	TGCAGTGCCCGAAAGACTAGCGGGGGCGACACCGGGGAGCTGTTTTTT	CSARKTSGGDTGELFF
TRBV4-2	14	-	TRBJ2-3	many	TGTGCCAGCAGCCAACTACATGGCACAGATACGCAGTATTTT	CASSQLHGTDTQYF
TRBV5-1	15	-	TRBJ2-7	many	TGCGCCAGCAGCCCGACGGGGGGCATCAACTACGAGCAGTACTTC	CASSPTGGINYEQYF
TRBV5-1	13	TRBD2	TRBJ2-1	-	TGCGCCAGTTCGAGGGCGGGGGGCGGTGAGCAGTTCTTC	CASSRAGGGEQFF
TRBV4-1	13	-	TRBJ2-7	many	TGCGCCAGCAGCCGAGACCTAGTTGGCGAGCAGTACTTC	CASSRDLVGEQYF
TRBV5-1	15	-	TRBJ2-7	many	TGCGCCAGCAGCGATTTTGCTAAGGGCTCCTACGAGCAGTACTTC	CASSDFAKGSYEQYF
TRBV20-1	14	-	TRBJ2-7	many	TGCAGTGCTAGAGATTACAGGGTTATACACGAGCAGTACTTC	CSARDYRVIHEQYF
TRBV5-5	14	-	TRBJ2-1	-	TGTGCCAGCAGCTTGGCAGGGGTATCGTACCGGATGTTCTTC	CASSLAGVSYRMFF
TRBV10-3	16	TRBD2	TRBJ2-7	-	TGTGCCATCAGTGGCACCCCCCGCGGGGGCTCCTACGAGCAGTACTTC	CAISGTPRGGSYEQYF
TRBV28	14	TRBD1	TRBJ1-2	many	TGTGCCAGCAGTCTCCGGGACAGGGCGGCGGGCTACACCTTC	CASSLRDRAAGYTF
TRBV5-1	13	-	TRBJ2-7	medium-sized	TGCGCCAGCAGCTTGTATGCCGAACGCGAGCAGTACTTC	CASSLYAEREQYF
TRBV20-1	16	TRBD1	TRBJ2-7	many	TGCAGTGCTAGAGTTTGGGCATCGGGACAGACCTACGAGCAGTACTTC	CSARVWASGQTYEQYF
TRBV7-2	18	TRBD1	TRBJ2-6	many	TGTGCCAGCGGTAACCGTCGACAGGGGCACTCTGGGGCCAACGTCCTGACTTTC	CASGNRRQGHSGANVLTF